What follows are 17 T cell receptor beta chains derived from one specimen sequenced in a study of shared clonotypes between healthy human individuals (dated by TCRdb to the early 2020s). Preparation of the library involved the immunoSEQ multiplex PCR assay. TCRdb's version of the immuneACCESS table is confined to in-frame rearrangements and falls short of the full clone set. An unresolved V gene accounts for under half of the shortfall where checked; the remainder is of unknown origin. A total of hundreds of thousands of clones appear in this sample, roughly 72% of them only once. The top ten clonotypes cover around 2% of the sample. Specimen: memory CD4+ T cells sorted from blood. Taken with the paper, the label for cell subset or site translates to: CD45RA-negative fraction. All receptors come from a woman between 25 and 40 years old in good health.

J is TRBJ1-5 and V is TRBV15; D is undetermined. CDR1 is LNHNV, CDR2 YYDKDF, per germline (reference sequence). The CDR3 spans 16 residues. V was clipped by 1 base and J by 0 bases, with 10 bases between them. The CDR3: CATSRGVMNSNQPQHF. In DNA form, the CDR3 reads TGTGCCACCAGCAGAGGGGTTATGAATAGCAATCAGCCCCAGCATTTT.

This clone showed up just once. The rearrangement links TRBV7-2 to TRBJ2-1, with D hard to call. The CDR3 extends over 15 amino acids. V was shortened by 5 bases and J by 0 bases, with 11 bases between the two germline ends. Germline loops: CDR1 SGHTA, CDR2 FQGNSA. CDR3 DNA: TGTGCCAGCAGCCGAGACCATATCTCCTACAATGAGCAGTTCTTC. Amino acids: CASSRDHISYNEQFF.

The chain uses TRBV28 and TRBJ1-4; D ambiguous. The CDR3 contains 12 residues. Germline lookup yields CDR1 MDHEN and CDR2 SYDVKM. Trimming took off 6 bases at V and 4 bases at J, with 6 bases between the two ends. In DNA, the CDR3 is TGTGCCAGCAGCATACTTAATGAAAAACTGTTTTTT. As protein: CASSILNEKLFF.

This chain uses TRBV19 with TRBJ1-5; TRBD1 agrees at 8 bases. Trimming cost V 10 bases and J 4 bases; bases outside gene matches: 9. The germline V gene encodes CDR1 LNHDA and CDR2 SQIVND (reference sequence). CDR3 length: 14 residues. Here the CDR3 reads CATDAGTGNQPQHF. The DNA of the CDR3 is TGTGCCACCGACGCCGGGACAGGTAATCAGCCCCAGCATTTT.

The chain couples TRBV7-9 to TRBJ2-7; no definite D call. From germline, CDR1 is SEHNR and CDR2 FQNEAQ (reference sequence). Trimming took off 0 bases at V and 5 bases at J, with 14 bases between the two ends. CDR3 size: 15 residues. CDR3 DNA sequence: TGTGCCAGCAGCTTAGCGGTCTTCAGGTCGAACGAGCAGTACTTC. As protein: CASSLAVFRSNEQYF.

This clone was observed once. Given a much more abundant clone one base away, this may be a read error. The sample has other DNA sequences that encode this CDR3 too. This sequence joins TRBV2 and TRBJ2-1; 13 bases align to TRBD2. Germline V lookup: CDR1 SNHLY, CDR2 FYNNEI. This CDR3 contains 15 residues. The CDR3 is CASSEPTSGRNEQFF. Written as DNA, the CDR3 is TGTGCCAGCAGTGAGCCGACTAGCGGGAGGAATGAGCAATTCTTC.

This rearrangement joins TRBV29-1 to TRBJ2-1, with 9 bases matching TRBD2. From germline, CDR1 is SQVTM and CDR2 ANQGSEA. The CDR3 has 14 amino acids. J gave up 7 bases and V 8 bases, and 12 bases lay outside the gene matches. The CDR3 region is CSLAAGGALNEQFF. The CDR3 DNA reads as TGCAGCTTAGCCGCGGGGGGGGCTCTTAATGAGCAGTTCTTC.

The rearrangement uses TRBV7-2 and TRBJ2-7, with D perhaps matching TRBD1 (6 bases). Trimming took off 5 bases at V and 3 bases at J, with 17 bases between the two ends. This CDR3 is built from 15 residues. CDR1 is SGHTA and CDR2 is FQGNSA in the germline V gene. The CDR3 DNA is TGTGCCAGCAGCCTTCAATCAGGGACAAACTACGAGCAGTACTTC. Translated: CASSLQSGTNYEQYF.

The rearrangement links TRBV14 to TRBJ2-5; 11 bases match TRBD2. The CDR3 totals 15 residues. From germline, CDR1 is SGHDN and CDR2 FVKESK. V shed 6 bases, J shed 2 bases, and the junction held 5 bases outside the gene matches. CDR3 sequence: CASSIGTSGQETQYF. CDR3 nucleotide sequence: TGTGCCAGCAGTATCGGGACTAGCGGACAAGAGACCCAGTACTTC.

V and J are TRBV5-1 and TRBJ1-2, with 9 positions matching TRBD1. The CDR3 length is 15 residues. V lost 7 bases and J lost 4; bases outside the gene matches: 11. The germline gives CDR1 SGHRS, CDR2 YFSETQ. Here the CDR3 DNA reads TGCGCCAGCCGGGACAGGGTTGGGAGTACCTATGGCTACACCTTC. As protein: CASRDRVGSTYGYTF.

The chain carries TRBV5-5 and TRBJ2-3; 14 nucleotides align to TRBD2. V lost 4 bases, J lost 2 bases, and 15 bases stayed unmatched. Germline CDR1 is SGHKS and CDR2 is YYEKEE (reference sequence). This CDR3 is built from 20 residues. CDR3 nucleotides: TGTGCCAGCAGCAGAGAGACCGGGACTAGCGGGAGTCGACTCACAGATACGCAGTATTTT. Protein sequence: CASSRETGTSGSRLTDTQYF. The whole variable domain, filled in from reference TRBV5-5 and TRBJ2-3, reads DAGVTQSPTHLIKTRGQQVTLRCSPISGHKSVSWYQQVLGQGPQFIFQYYEKEERGRGNFPDRFSARQFPNYSSELNVNALLLGDSALYLCASSRETGTSGSRLTDTQYFGPGTRLTVL.

The CDR3 loop reads CASSYPGGGSDEQYF. CDR3 coding DNA: TGTGCCAGCAGTTACCCAGGGGGTGGGTCGGACGAGCAGTACTTC. The chain uses TRBV6-5 and TRBJ2-7; TRBD1 agrees at 7 bases. V shed 2 bases and J 5 bases; nucleotides not matched to a gene: 9. CDR3 length equals 15 residues. Germline V gene data show CDR1 as MNHEY and CDR2 as SVGAGI.

This chain uses TRBV6-1 with TRBJ2-5; D is undetermined. Germline V gene sequence: CDR1 MNHNS, CDR2 SASEGT. The CDR3 has 15 residues. Trimming removed 5 bases from V and 11 bases from J, with 24 bases in between. CDR3 coding DNA: TGTGCCAGCAGTTCCCATACCCCCAGGTCGAGTGAGCAGTACTTC. Translated, it gives CASSSHTPRSSEQYF.

This chain connects TRBV6-1 to TRBJ2-3; D may be TRBD2 (5 bases). CDR3 length: 15 residues. V lost 7 bases and J lost 2, with 16 bases in between. Germline V gene data show CDR1 as MNHNS and CDR2 as SASEGT. Written as DNA, the CDR3 is TGTGCCAGCACAAGAGGGAGTGAATCCACAGATACGCAGTATTTT. Encoded protein: CASTRGSESTDTQYF.

In this sample, this clone turned up many times. The rearrangement uses TRBV29-1 and TRBJ1-2; TRBD1 matches 9 bases. Per the germline V gene, CDR1 is SQVTM and CDR2 is ANQGSEA. The length of the CDR3 is 13 residues. V trimming: 4 bases; J trimming: 2 bases; junction bases outside the gene matches: 2. CDR3 coding DNA: TGCAGCGTTGGGGGGACAGGGAACTATGGCTACACCTTC. As protein: CSVGGTGNYGYTF.

A word on this clone: The sample holds other DNA sequences that translate to the same CDR3. The rearrangement joins TRBV5-1 to TRBJ2-1; 8 bases line up with TRBD2. CDR1 is SGHRS and CDR2 is YFSETQ in the germline V gene. This CDR3 contains 15 residues. V lost 0 bases to trimming and J lost 3 bases; unmatched junction nucleotides: 2. CDR3 DNA: TGCGCCAGCAGCTTGGCAACTAGCGGCTACAATGAGCAGTTCTTC. The encoded protein is CASSLATSGYNEQFF.

The chain is built from TRBV28 and TRBJ1-5, with a weak D call TRBD1 (6 bases). CDR1 and CDR2 from the germline V gene are MDHEN and SYDVKM. V was pared by 6 bases and J by 5 bases, with 17 bases between. The CDR3 is made up of 15 amino acids. CDR3 in amino acids: CASSSHLGAHQPQHF. The CDR3, as DNA: TGTGCCAGCAGCTCCCACTTGGGGGCCCATCAGCCCCAGCATTTT.